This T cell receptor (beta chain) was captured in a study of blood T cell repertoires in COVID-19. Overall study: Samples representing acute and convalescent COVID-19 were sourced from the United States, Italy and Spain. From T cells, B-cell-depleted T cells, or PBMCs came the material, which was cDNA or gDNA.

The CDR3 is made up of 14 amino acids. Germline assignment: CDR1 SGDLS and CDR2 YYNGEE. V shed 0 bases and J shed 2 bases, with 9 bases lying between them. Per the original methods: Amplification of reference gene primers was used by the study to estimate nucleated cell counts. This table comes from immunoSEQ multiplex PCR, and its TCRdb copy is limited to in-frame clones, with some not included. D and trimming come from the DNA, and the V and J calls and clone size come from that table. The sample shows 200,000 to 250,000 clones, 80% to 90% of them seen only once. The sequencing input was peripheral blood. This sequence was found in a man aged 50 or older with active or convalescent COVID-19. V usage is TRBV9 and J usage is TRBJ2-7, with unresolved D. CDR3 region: CASSVVTPTYEQYF. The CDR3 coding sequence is TGTGCCAGCAGCGTAGTTACACCGACCTACGAGCAGTACTTC.